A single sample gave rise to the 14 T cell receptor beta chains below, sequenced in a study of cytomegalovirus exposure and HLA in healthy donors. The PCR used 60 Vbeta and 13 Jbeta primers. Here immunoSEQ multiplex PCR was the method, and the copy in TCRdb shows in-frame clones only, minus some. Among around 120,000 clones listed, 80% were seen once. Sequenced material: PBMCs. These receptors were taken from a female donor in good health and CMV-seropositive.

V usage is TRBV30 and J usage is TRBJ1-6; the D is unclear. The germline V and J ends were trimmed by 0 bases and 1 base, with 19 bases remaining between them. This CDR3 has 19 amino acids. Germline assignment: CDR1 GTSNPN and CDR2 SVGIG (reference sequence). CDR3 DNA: TGTGCCTGGAGTGTATTCAGCCCTCAGGCGAGTTCCTATAATTCACCCCTCCACTTT. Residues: CAWSVFSPQASSYNSPLHF.

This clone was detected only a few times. The CDR3 DNA is TGTGCCAGCAGCCGGGTGGAGAACACTGAAGCTTTCTTT. Encoded protein: CASSRVENTEAFF. The chain uses TRBV7-3 and TRBJ1-1; D ambiguous. The CDR3 loop spans 13 amino acids. The V end was cut by 5 bases, the J end by 1 base, with 8 bases between. Germline loops: CDR1 SGHTA, CDR2 FQGTGA.

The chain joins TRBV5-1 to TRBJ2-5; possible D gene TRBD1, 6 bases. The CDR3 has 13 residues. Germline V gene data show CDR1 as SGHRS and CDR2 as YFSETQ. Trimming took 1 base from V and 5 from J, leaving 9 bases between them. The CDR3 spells CASSLQGMETQYF. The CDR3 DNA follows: TGCGCCAGCAGCTTGCAGGGGATGGAGACCCAGTACTTC.

CDR3 residues: CAQGGNTEAFF. DNA of the CDR3: TGTGCACAAGGGGGGAACACTGAAGCTTTCTTT. The gene calls are TRBV30 and TRBJ1-1; a possible D gene is TRBD1 (6 bases). Germline loops: CDR1 GTSNPN, CDR2 SVGIG (reference sequence). The CDR3 length is 11 residues.

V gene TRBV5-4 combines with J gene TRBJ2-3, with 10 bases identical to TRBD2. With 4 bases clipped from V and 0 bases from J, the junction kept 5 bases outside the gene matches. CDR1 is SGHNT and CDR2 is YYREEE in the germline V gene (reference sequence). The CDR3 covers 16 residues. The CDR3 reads CASSAGLAESTDTQYF. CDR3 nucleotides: TGTGCCAGCAGCGCTGGACTAGCGGAGAGCACAGATACGCAGTATTTT.

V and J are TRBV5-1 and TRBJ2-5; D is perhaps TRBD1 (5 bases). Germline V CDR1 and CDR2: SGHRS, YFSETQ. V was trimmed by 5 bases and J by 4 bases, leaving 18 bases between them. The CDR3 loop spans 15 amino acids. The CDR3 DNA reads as TGCGCCAGCAGTTTTACCCCAGGGAAACGAGAGACCCAGTACTTC. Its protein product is CASSFTPGKRETQYF.

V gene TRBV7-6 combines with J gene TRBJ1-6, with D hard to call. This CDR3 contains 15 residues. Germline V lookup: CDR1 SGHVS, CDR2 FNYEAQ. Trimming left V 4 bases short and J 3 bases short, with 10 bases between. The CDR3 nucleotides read TGTGCCAGCAGCTCCACAGTTTTCTATAATTCACCCCTCCACTTT. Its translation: CASSSTVFYNSPLHF.

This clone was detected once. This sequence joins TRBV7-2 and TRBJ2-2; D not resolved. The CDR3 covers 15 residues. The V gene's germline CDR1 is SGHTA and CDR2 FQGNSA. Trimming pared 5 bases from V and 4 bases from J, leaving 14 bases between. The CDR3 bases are TGTGCCAGCAGCGTTAACGGCCTAGGCACCGGGGAGCTGTTTTTT. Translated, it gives CASSVNGLGTGELFF.

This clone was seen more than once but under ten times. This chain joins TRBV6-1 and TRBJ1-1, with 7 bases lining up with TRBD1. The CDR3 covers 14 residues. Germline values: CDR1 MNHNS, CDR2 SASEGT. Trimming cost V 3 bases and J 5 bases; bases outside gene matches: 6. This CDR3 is CASSDQTGLTEAFF. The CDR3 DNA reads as TGTGCCAGCAGTGATCAGACAGGGTTGACTGAAGCTTTCTTT.

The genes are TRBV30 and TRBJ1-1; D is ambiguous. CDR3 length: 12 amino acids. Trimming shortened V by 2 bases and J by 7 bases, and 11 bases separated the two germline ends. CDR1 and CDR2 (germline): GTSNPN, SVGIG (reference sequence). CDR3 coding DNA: TGTGCCTGGAGTTCCGGGGATGATGAAGCTTTCTTT. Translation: CAWSSGDDEAFF.

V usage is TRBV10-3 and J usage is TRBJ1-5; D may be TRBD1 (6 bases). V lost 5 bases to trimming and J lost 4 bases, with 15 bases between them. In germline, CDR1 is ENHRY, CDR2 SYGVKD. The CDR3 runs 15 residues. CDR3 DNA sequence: TGTGCCATCAGTCAGAACAGGGACGCGAATCAGCCCCAGCATTTT. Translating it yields CAISQNRDANQPQHF.

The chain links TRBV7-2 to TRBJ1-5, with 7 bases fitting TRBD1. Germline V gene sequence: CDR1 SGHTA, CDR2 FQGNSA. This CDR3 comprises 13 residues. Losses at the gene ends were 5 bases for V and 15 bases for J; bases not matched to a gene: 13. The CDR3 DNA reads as TGTGCCAGCAGCCAAGGAAGGGGGCGCTCTCCGCATTTT. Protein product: CASSQGRGRSPHF.

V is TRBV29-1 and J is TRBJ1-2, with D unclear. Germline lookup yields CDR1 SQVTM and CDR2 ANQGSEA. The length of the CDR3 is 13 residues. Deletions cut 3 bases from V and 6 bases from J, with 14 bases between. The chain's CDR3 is CSVEAHERDGYTF. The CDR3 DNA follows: TGCAGCGTTGAGGCACACGAGAGGGATGGCTACACCTTC.

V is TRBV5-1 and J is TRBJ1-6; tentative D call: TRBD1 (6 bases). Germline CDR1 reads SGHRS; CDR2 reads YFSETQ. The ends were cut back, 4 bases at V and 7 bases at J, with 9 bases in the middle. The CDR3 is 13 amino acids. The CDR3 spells CASSLTGNSPLHF. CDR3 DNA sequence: TGCGCCAGCAGCCTAACAGGGAATTCACCCCTCCACTTT.